This T cell receptor (beta chain) was captured by sequencing in a study of cytomegalovirus exposure and HLA in healthy donors. The PCR contained 60 Vbeta and 13 Jbeta primers. TCRdb keeps only in-frame clones here, not all; method: immunoSEQ multiplex PCR. The table records roughly 100,000 clones, approximately 80% of them present only once. The germline V and J ends were trimmed by 0 bases and 4 bases, with 7 bases remaining between them. The CDR3 length is 13 residues. Germline assignment: CDR1 SGHRS and CDR2 YFSETQ. V and J are TRBV5-1 and TRBJ1-1; D gene uncertain. This clonotype originated in a man aged 45-60 years in good health and CMV-seronegative. Sequencing was carried out using PBMCs. In DNA, the CDR3 is TGCGCCAGCAGCTTGGAGCCGGTCACTGAAGCTTTCTTT. Amino acid sequence: CASSLEPVTEAFF.